The 5 T cell receptor beta chains reported below all come from one sample, sequenced in a study of PD-L1 blockade in urothelial cancer. Sequencing was performed with immunoSEQ multiplex PCR; in TCRdb, only in-frame clones are kept and a portion is missing. The sample records around 56,000 clones, just over 85% being singletons. This specimen was PBMCs, taken around atezolizumab (anti-PD-L1) treatment. The receptors originated from a man aged 45-60 years with urothelial cancer.

The chain links TRBV11-2 to TRBJ2-7; D uncertain. The CDR3 is made up of 12 amino acids. Germline V gene lookup returns CDR1 SGHAT and CDR2 FQNNGV. The V end lost 4 bases, the J end lost 0 bases, and 4 bases lay between the germline ends. The CDR3 protein is CASSSLSYEQYF. CDR3 coding DNA: TGTGCCAGCAGCTCACTCTCCTACGAGCAGTACTTC.

This chain links TRBV9 with TRBJ1-6; possibly TRBD1 for D (5 bases). The CDR3 spans 17 residues. Per germline, CDR1 SGDLS and CDR2 YYNGEE. V lost 0 bases to trimming and J lost 7 bases, with 17 bases between them. CDR3 loop: CASSVATGSGDNSPLHF. CDR3 DNA: TGTGCCAGCAGCGTAGCTACGGGAAGCGGGGACAATTCACCCCTCCACTTT.

The count of this clone is one. V is TRBV5-1 and J is TRBJ1-2; 10 positions match TRBD1. CDR1 and CDR2 from the germline V gene are SGHRS and YFSETQ. J was trimmed by 2 bases and V by 4 bases; bases with no gene match: 5. CDR3 length: 15 residues. Here the CDR3 reads CASSLGQGINYGYTF. In DNA form, the CDR3 reads TGCGCCAGCAGCCTGGGACAGGGGATCAACTATGGCTACACCTTC.

The chain combines TRBV19 with TRBJ2-3; TRBD2 might be the D (5 bases). The germline CDR1 and CDR2 sequences are LNHDA and SQIVND (reference sequence). V lost 3 bases to trimming and J lost 8 bases, with 9 bases between them. This CDR3 contains 12 residues. The CDR3 DNA follows: TGTGCCAGTAGTATCCTAAGCGGTACGCAGTATTTT. Its translation is CASSILSGTQYF.

The V call is TRBV10-3, the J call TRBJ1-6, with a tentative D call TRBD1 (5 bases). The CDR3 runs 15 residues. Germline CDR1 reads ENHRY; CDR2 reads SYGVKD. V shed 3 bases and J shed 7 bases, with 13 bases lying between them. The CDR3 loop reads CAISDQGPLNSPLHF. CDR3 DNA sequence: TGTGCCATCAGTGATCAGGGCCCTTTAAATTCACCCCTCCACTTT.